The 20 T cell receptor beta chains given below trace back to one sample, sequenced in a study of control samples from healthy donors and cancer patients. Using immunoSEQ multiplex PCR, the repertoire was profiled, and TCRdb retains in-frame clones only, with some absent. The sample contains about 180,000 clones, 90% of which appear only once. The sequenced sample consisted of blood. These receptors all stem from a woman aged 50 to 60 in good health.

This chain joins TRBV7-8 and TRBJ2-6, with a tentative D call TRBD2 (6 bases). Germline V CDR1 and CDR2: SGHVS, FQNEAQ. The ends were cut back, 1 base at V and 0 bases at J, with 16 bases in the middle. The CDR3 consists of 19 residues. The CDR3 here is CASSLVFGGTSSGANVLTF. As DNA, the CDR3 is TGTGCCAGCAGCTTAGTATTCGGAGGGACGAGCTCTGGGGCCAACGTCCTGACTTTC.

The V call is TRBV3-1 (or the pseudogene TRBV3-2), the J call TRBJ2-1; 11 bases are a match to TRBD2. The V and J ends lost 4 bases and 9 bases, in that order; junction bases with no gene match: 5. This CDR3 contains 14 residues. Germline lookup yields CDR1 LGHDT and CDR2 YNNKEL (reference sequence). Written as DNA, the CDR3 is TGTGCCAGCAGCCTAGCGGGGGGGCCGAGTGAGCAGTTCTTC. This codes for CASSLAGGPSEQFF.

The chain links TRBV19 to TRBJ1-5; 8 bases match TRBD1. V was clipped by 5 bases and J by 7 bases; unmatched bases: 4. The V gene's germline CDR1 is LNHDA and CDR2 SQIVND (reference sequence). CDR3 length: 13 residues. The DNA of the CDR3 is TGTGCCAGTAGTGACAGGGGCGGCCAGCCCCAGCATTTT. It translates to CASSDRGGQPQHF.

The CDR3 sequence: CSASGHGFNTQPQHF. The CDR3 DNA reads TGCAGTGCTAGTGGACACGGATTCAACACCCAGCCCCAGCATTTT. The genes are TRBV20-1 and TRBJ1-5; the D gene is possibly TRBD1 (5 bases). The CDR3 has 15 residues. V gave up 3 bases and J gave up 7 bases, with 19 bases separating them. Germline V lookup: CDR1 DFQATT, CDR2 SNEGSKA (reference sequence).

The chain employs TRBV18 and TRBJ2-2, with TRBD1 identical over 7 bases. J was trimmed by 5 bases and V by 6 bases; bases with no gene match: 6. Germline values: CDR1 KGHSH, CDR2 LQKENI. This CDR3 contains 14 residues. The CDR3 DNA reads TGTGCCAGCTCTAAACAGGGGCTAACCGGGGAGCTGTTTTTT. Protein: CASSKQGLTGELFF.

The chain carries TRBV5-4 and TRBJ2-1, with unresolved D. This CDR3 has 14 residues. Germline loops: CDR1 SGHNT, CDR2 YYREEE (reference sequence). V was pared by 4 bases and J by 4 bases, with 12 bases between. CDR3 DNA sequence: TGTGCCAGCAGCCGTGCCGGGCCTTACAATGAGCAGTTCTTC. Protein: CASSRAGPYNEQFF.

This clone was seen just once. The J gene is TRBJ1-6, the V gene TRBV2; D not resolved. Trimming left V 1 base short and J 4 bases short, with 5 bases between. CDR1 is SNHLY and CDR2 is FYNNEI in the germline V gene. This CDR3 is built from 14 residues. CDR3 amino acids: CASSEGRYNSPLHF. The CDR3 bases are TGTGCCAGCAGTGAAGGGCGGTATAATTCACCCCTCCACTTT.

In the case of this clone: In the same sample, other DNA sequences code for this CDR3. This chain joins TRBV18 and TRBJ2-5; no clear D gene. V was trimmed by 6 bases and J by 5 bases, leaving 10 bases between them. Germline V gene data show CDR1 as KGHSH and CDR2 as LQKENI. The CDR3 is made up of 12 amino acids. The CDR3 nucleotides are TGTGCCAGCTCGCGTGAGTGGGAGACCCAGTACTTC. Translating gives CASSREWETQYF.

J is TRBJ1-5 and V is TRBV18; 8 nucleotides line up with TRBD1. CDR3 length equals 16 residues. V dropped 3 bases and J dropped 7; count of bases not matched to a gene: 11. Germline CDR1 reads KGHSH; CDR2 reads LQKENI. CDR3 in DNA: TGTGCCAGCTCACCGGGACAGGCCATGCTCAGACAGCCCCAGCATTTT. It codes for CASSPGQAMLRQPQHF.

The V gene is TRBV7-2, the J gene TRBJ2-7; either TRBD1 or TRBD2 may supply D (5 bases each). The V end lost 5 bases, the J end lost 9 bases, and 17 bases lay between the germline ends. Germline CDR1 is SGHTA and CDR2 is FQGNSA. The CDR3 sequence is 13 residues long. DNA of the CDR3: TGTGCCAGCAGCCCGGGACCCCCTCGGGGGCAGTACTTC. Its translation is CASSPGPPRGQYF.

The chain carries TRBV4-3 and TRBJ2-2, with TRBD2 identical over 7 bases. The length of the CDR3 is 15 residues. V lost 3 bases to trimming and J lost 6 bases; unmatched junction nucleotides: 7. Germline V lookup: CDR1 LGHNA, CDR2 YSLEER. Here the CDR3 reads CASSHGLVSPGELFF. The DNA for the CDR3 is TGCGCCAGCAGCCACGGACTAGTCTCTCCCGGGGAGCTGTTTTTT.

V usage is TRBV6-5 and J usage is TRBJ2-1; TRBD2 matches 8 bases. The CDR3 is made up of 15 amino acids. With V trimmed by 4 bases and J by 6 bases, 8 bases remained unmatched. The V gene's germline CDR1 is MNHEY and CDR2 SVGAGI. The CDR3 DNA reads as TGTGCCAGCAGTTTCCAAGCGGGGGCACGCAATGAGCAGTTCTTC. Amino acids: CASSFQAGARNEQFF.

The rearrangement links TRBV7-2 to TRBJ2-1; D remains ambiguous. Per the germline V gene, CDR1 is SGHTA and CDR2 is FQGNSA. V lost 3 bases and J 0 bases, leaving 9 bases between the germline ends. The length of the CDR3 is 15 residues. CDR3 sequence (DNA): TGTGCCAGCAGCTTTGAGGCGAGCTCCTACAATGAGCAGTTCTTC. Protein: CASSFEASSYNEQFF.

This chain links TRBV19 with TRBJ2-1, with 7 bases identical to TRBD2. Looked up from germline, CDR1 is LNHDA and CDR2 is SQIVND (reference sequence). Trimming at V came to 2 bases and at J to 3 bases, leaving 7 bases not matched to a gene. The CDR3 runs 16 residues. CDR3 sequence: CASSIKAGVFYNEQFF. The DNA for the CDR3 is TGTGCCAGTAGTATAAAGGCGGGAGTCTTCTACAATGAGCAGTTCTTC.

This chain connects TRBV3-1 (or the pseudogene TRBV3-2) to TRBJ1-3, with D perhaps matching TRBD1 (5 bases). The CDR3 consists of 15 residues. Looked up from germline, CDR1 is LGHDT and CDR2 is YNNKEL (reference sequence). Trimming cost V 1 base and J 4 bases, with 11 bases left between them. The CDR3 is CASSQVRGLGNTIYF. The CDR3 DNA reads TGTGCCAGCAGCCAAGTTAGGGGTCTCGGAAACACCATATATTTT.

J is TRBJ1-5 and V is TRBV19, with no clear D. The CDR3 loop spans 15 amino acids. The V and J ends lost 4 bases and 7 bases respectively, with 17 bases between them. Germline V gene data show CDR1 as LNHDA and CDR2 as SQIVND (reference sequence). CDR3 coding DNA: TGTGCCAGTAGTACGGATCATGGACCTGGGCAGCCCCAGCATTTT. Its protein product is CASSTDHGPGQPQHF.

This sequence joins TRBV3-1 (or the pseudogene TRBV3-2) and TRBJ1-5; D is perhaps TRBD1 (5 bases). This CDR3 region has 13 residues. Looked up from germline, CDR1 is LGHDT and CDR2 is YNNKEL (reference sequence). The V end lost 0 bases, the J end lost 9 bases, and 9 bases lay between the germline ends. The CDR3 here is CASSQEGRRPQHF. CDR3 DNA: TGTGCCAGCAGCCAAGAGGGGCGACGGCCCCAGCATTTT.

V gene TRBV27 combines with J gene TRBJ1-3, with D unresolved. The CDR3 runs to 14 residues. V was cut by 4 bases and J by 0 bases, with 7 bases left in between. Germline V gene data show CDR1 as MNHEY and CDR2 as SMNVEV (reference sequence). The DNA of the CDR3 is TGTGCCAGCAGTTCCCCCGGCTCTGGAAACACCATATATTTT. Translation gives CASSSPGSGNTIYF.

The J gene is TRBJ2-7, the V gene TRBV6-2 or TRBV6-3; no reliable D call. Germline V CDR1 and CDR2: MNHEY, SVGEGT. The CDR3 consists of 12 residues. V shed 5 bases and J shed 4 bases, with 9 bases lying between them. The CDR3 loop reads CASSPRMYEQYF. CDR3 DNA: TGTGCCAGCAGTCCCCGCATGTACGAGCAGTACTTC.

This clone was found a few times. The rearrangement uses TRBV7-2 and TRBJ2-7; D is undetermined. CDR1 SGHTA and CDR2 FQGNSA come from the germline V gene. V was pared by 7 bases and J by 9 bases, with 16 bases between. The CDR3 runs to 12 residues. CDR3 amino acids: CASTPSLGGQYF. CDR3 bases: TGTGCCAGCACCCCCTCCCTGGGCGGGCAGTACTTC.